Below, one TCR beta chain is given with its context. As yet, its antigen is unknown. Splitting of each subset's genomic DNA was done evenly across several immunoSEQ plates. Clones were read by immunoSEQ multiplex PCR, and TCRdb kept only the in-frame ones, dropping some. The sample shows about a million clones, about 75% of them seen only once. The sample belongs to a study of shared clonotypes between healthy human individuals. The germline CDR1 and CDR2 sequences are SGHTS and YDEGEE. The CDR3 sequence is 15 residues long. Germline trimming cut 5 bases from V and 1 base from J; bases unmatched to any gene: 8. The study, taken as a whole, reports: The generation probabilities recorded for non-shared clonotypes fell below those of clonotypes shared by all four donors.

The J gene is TRBJ1-1, the V gene TRBV5-8, with 7 bases fitting TRBD1. The TCR was taken from a man between 18 and 35 years old in good health. The specimen sequenced was memory CD4+ T cells sorted from blood. Subset defined: CD45RA-negative fraction. This chain's CDR3 is CASSPGQVPNTEAFF. DNA of the CDR3: TGTGCCAGCAGTCCCGGACAGGTTCCGAACACTGAAGCTTTCTTT.